This TCR beta chain comes out of a study of cytomegalovirus exposure and HLA in healthy donors. General observations from the study: Reportedly, TCR beta sequences accurately predicted HLA-A and HLA-B alleles in most subjects. V- and J-gene trimming of TCR beta was linked (in a later analysis) to a missense DCLRE1C variant. CMV antigen specificity of three CMV-associated chains was confirmed in vitro.

Per the germline V gene, CDR1 is SQVTM and CDR2 is ANQGSEA. The CDR3 is made up of 14 amino acids. The V and J ends lost 7 bases and 4 bases, in that order; junction bases with no gene match: 10. PCR employed 60 Vbeta and 13 Jbeta primers. Some clones are missing from TCRdb's copy, which holds only in-frame ones; the method was immunoSEQ multiplex PCR. The profile shows under 200,000 clones, 65% to 85% of them singletons. Points on this clone: Its specificity is unknown.

The clonotype comes from a woman in her forties or fifties in good health and CMV-seropositive. The sample comprised PBMCs. V and J are TRBV29-1 and TRBJ1-1, with 9 bases fitting TRBD1. The chain's CDR3 is CSASTGGRSTEAFF. The CDR3, as DNA: TGCAGCGCCAGCACAGGGGGCAGAAGCACTGAAGCTTTCTTT.